These T cell receptor beta chains were read from a single sample in a study of cytomegalovirus exposure and HLA in healthy donors. Clones were read by immunoSEQ multiplex PCR, and TCRdb kept only the in-frame ones, dropping some. The sample yields around 200,000 clones, about four fifths seen once. The sequencing input was PBMCs. The receptors were gathered from a woman under 30 in good health and CMV-seropositive. Both conserved end residues are part of each CDR3. D genes are given only for firm matches. Only some rows state a clone size, as once, few, many or a class for expanded clones.

j_call: TRBJ2-7
d_call: NA
clone_size: few
v_call: TRBV7-8
cdr3_nt: TGTGCCAGCAGCTTAGCCGGCGAGCAGTACTTC
cdr3_aa: CASSLAGEQYF

j_call: TRBJ2-7
d_call: TRBD1
clone_size: NA
v_call: TRBV2
cdr3_nt: TGTGCCGACGAAGAGGGGACAGGGCGCGAGCAGTACTTC
cdr3_aa: CADEEGTGREQYF

j_call: TRBJ2-3
d_call: NA
clone_size: NA
v_call: TRBV19
cdr3_nt: TGTGCCAGTACCCCCAGGATTGAGGGTGATACGCAGTATTTT
cdr3_aa: CASTPRIEGDTQYF

j_call: TRBJ2-3
d_call: TRBD2
clone_size: NA
v_call: TRBV2
cdr3_nt: TGTGCCAGCAGTCCTACTAGCGGAGACCCTTATACGCAGTATTTT
cdr3_aa: CASSPTSGDPYTQYF

j_call: TRBJ1-3
d_call: NA
clone_size: few
v_call: TRBV7-2
cdr3_nt: TGTGCCAGCAGCTCGCGGACTCTCTCTGGAAACACCATATATTTT
cdr3_aa: CASSSRTLSGNTIYF

j_call: TRBJ2-3
d_call: NA
clone_size: NA
v_call: TRBV6-4
cdr3_nt: TGTGCCAGCAGTGAGGTGGCGGAGCTCACAGATACGCAGTATTTT
cdr3_aa: CASSEVAELTDTQYF

j_call: TRBJ2-5
d_call: NA
clone_size: NA
v_call: TRBV5-5
cdr3_nt: TGTGCCAGCAGCTTGAGGGGAAATAAAGAGACCCAGTACTTC
cdr3_aa: CASSLRGNKETQYF

j_call: TRBJ1-6
d_call: TRBD1
clone_size: NA
v_call: TRBV11-2
cdr3_nt: TGTGCCAGCCGGCTGGGACAGGGGAATTCACCCCTCCACTTT
cdr3_aa: CASRLGQGNSPLHF

j_call: TRBJ1-1
d_call: NA
clone_size: NA
v_call: TRBV6-6
cdr3_nt: TGTGCCAGCAGTTACCCTACAACAGGGAAGAACACTGAAGCTTTCTTT
cdr3_aa: CASSYPTTGKNTEAFF

j_call: TRBJ2-7
d_call: TRBD1
clone_size: NA
v_call: TRBV28
cdr3_nt: TGTGCCAGCAGTTTGACAGGGGCGAACATGAACGAGCAGTACTTC
cdr3_aa: CASSLTGANMNEQYF

j_call: TRBJ2-6
d_call: NA
clone_size: NA
v_call: TRBV9
cdr3_nt: TGTGCCAGCAGCGTAGGTGCGCGGATATCTGGGGCCAACGTCCTGACTTTC
cdr3_aa: CASSVGARISGANVLTF

j_call: TRBJ2-7
d_call: NA
clone_size: NA
v_call: TRBV7-2
cdr3_nt: TGTGCCAGCAGCGAACCTTCGGGGTACGAGCAGTACTTC
cdr3_aa: CASSEPSGYEQYF

j_call: TRBJ2-7
d_call: TRBD1
clone_size: NA
v_call: TRBV4-1
cdr3_nt: TGCGCCAGCAGCCAAGTAGTGACAGGGGGCTACGAGCAGTACTTC
cdr3_aa: CASSQVVTGGYEQYF

j_call: TRBJ2-7
d_call: TRBD2
clone_size: NA
v_call: TRBV5-4
cdr3_nt: TGTGCCAGCAGCGGCGGGGGGACGGGCGAGCAGTACTTC
cdr3_aa: CASSGGGTGEQYF

j_call: TRBJ1-5
d_call: TRBD1
clone_size: NA
v_call: TRBV6-1
cdr3_nt: TGTGCCAGCAGTGCAGACAGGGGATACAATCAGCCCCAGCATTTT
cdr3_aa: CASSADRGYNQPQHF

j_call: TRBJ2-6
d_call: NA
clone_size: NA
v_call: TRBV5-1
cdr3_nt: TGCGCCAGCAGCGACTTACGCTCTGGGGCCAACGTCCTGACTTTC
cdr3_aa: CASSDLRSGANVLTF

j_call: TRBJ1-6
d_call: NA
clone_size: NA
v_call: TRBV4-1
cdr3_nt: TGCGCCAGCCGGCAGGGCTCCCCCTATAATTCACCCCTCCACTTT
cdr3_aa: CASRQGSPYNSPLHF

j_call: TRBJ2-5
d_call: NA
clone_size: NA
v_call: TRBV9
cdr3_nt: TGTGCCAGCAGCACTCAAAAGGGACTCCAAGAGACCCAGTACTTC
cdr3_aa: CASSTQKGLQETQYF

j_call: TRBJ1-6
d_call: NA
clone_size: NA
v_call: TRBV9
cdr3_nt: TGTGCCAGCAGCCCTCCGGGGGGGACGGGAAATTCACCCCTCCACTTT
cdr3_aa: CASSPPGGTGNSPLHF

j_call: TRBJ2-1
d_call: NA
clone_size: NA
v_call: TRBV6-1
cdr3_nt: TGTGCCAGCAGTGAAATTGTGGCGGACAATGAGCAGTTCTTC
cdr3_aa: CASSEIVADNEQFF

j_call: TRBJ1-2
d_call: NA
clone_size: once
v_call: TRBV5-1
cdr3_nt: TGCGCCAGCTCTATTACCGGGGAATTCTATGGCTACACCTTC
cdr3_aa: CASSITGEFYGYTF

j_call: TRBJ2-3
d_call: NA
clone_size: NA
v_call: TRBV5-1
cdr3_nt: TGCGCCAGCAGCCCTCCCGGGTCCACAGATACGCAGTATTTT
cdr3_aa: CASSPPGSTDTQYF

j_call: TRBJ1-2
d_call: NA
clone_size: NA
v_call: TRBV18
cdr3_nt: TGTGCCAGCTCACCTCAGACATCTAACTATGGCTACACCTTC
cdr3_aa: CASSPQTSNYGYTF

j_call: TRBJ2-7
d_call: TRBD2
clone_size: NA
v_call: TRBV9
cdr3_nt: TGTGCCAGCAGCGCCGGGGGGACCCTCTCCTACGAGCAGTACTTC
cdr3_aa: CASSAGGTLSYEQYF

j_call: TRBJ1-2
d_call: NA
clone_size: NA
v_call: TRBV2
cdr3_nt: TGTGCCAGCAGTCGGACAGATCAGTATGGCTACACCTTC
cdr3_aa: CASSRTDQYGYTF

j_call: TRBJ2-3
d_call: TRBD2
clone_size: NA
v_call: TRBV5-1
cdr3_nt: TGCGCCAGCAGCCCCGGGACTAGCGGGGGGGCAGATACGCAGTATTTT
cdr3_aa: CASSPGTSGGADTQYF

j_call: TRBJ2-3
d_call: TRBD2
clone_size: NA
v_call: TRBV5-1
cdr3_nt: TGCGCCAGCAGGAGGGGAGGGACAGATACGCAGTATTTT
cdr3_aa: CASRRGGTDTQYF

j_call: TRBJ1-6
d_call: NA
clone_size: few
v_call: TRBV6-5
cdr3_nt: TGTGCCAGCAGCCAAGTGGGGGCGCGGAATTCACCCCTCCACTTT
cdr3_aa: CASSQVGARNSPLHF

j_call: TRBJ1-6
d_call: TRBD1
clone_size: NA
v_call: TRBV9
cdr3_nt: TGTGCCAGCCCCGATACTCGGCTCAGGGGGAAGACACCCCTCCACTTT
cdr3_aa: CASPDTRLRGKTPLHF

j_call: TRBJ2-3
d_call: TRBD1
clone_size: NA
v_call: TRBV6-5
cdr3_nt: TGTGCCAGCAGTTACTTAGGACAGGGCACAGATACGCAGTATTTT
cdr3_aa: CASSYLGQGTDTQYF